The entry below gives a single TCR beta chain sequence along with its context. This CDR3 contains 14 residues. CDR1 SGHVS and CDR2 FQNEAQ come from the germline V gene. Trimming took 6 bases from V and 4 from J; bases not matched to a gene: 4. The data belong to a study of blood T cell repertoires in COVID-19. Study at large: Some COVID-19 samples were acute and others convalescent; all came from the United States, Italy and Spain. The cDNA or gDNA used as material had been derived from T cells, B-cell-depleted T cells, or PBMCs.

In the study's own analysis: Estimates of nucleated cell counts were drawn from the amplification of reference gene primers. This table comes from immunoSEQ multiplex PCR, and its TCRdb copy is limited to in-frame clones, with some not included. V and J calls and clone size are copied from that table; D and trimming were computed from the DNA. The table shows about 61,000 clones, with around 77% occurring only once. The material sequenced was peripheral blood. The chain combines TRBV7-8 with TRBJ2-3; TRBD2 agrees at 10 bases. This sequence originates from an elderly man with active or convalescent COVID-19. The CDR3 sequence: CASRFSGGSDTQYF. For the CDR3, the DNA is TGTGCCAGCAGATTTAGCGGGGGGTCAGATACGCAGTATTTT.